This TCR beta chain was profiled in a study of molecular identifiers for immune sequencing clone quantification. The germline CDR1 and CDR2 sequences are ENHRY and SYGVKD. The CDR3 loop spans 14 amino acids. Germline trimming cut 3 bases from V and 6 bases from J; bases unmatched to any gene: 8. TCRdb processed the PCR reads anew with MiXCR; each CDR3 protein has one entry. The sample contains some 650,000 distinct CDR3 sequences, about 20% of which appear only once. This clonotype was counted ten times or more. The material sequenced was naive CD8+ T cells from blood, with Jurkat cell RNA spiked in. The subset was: FACS-sorted CD8+CD4-CCR7+CD45RA+ naive T cells. The TCR originated in a human donor in good health. Some libraries in this study had Jurkat cell RNA spiked in. This sequence joins TRBV10-3 and TRBJ2-7; 7 positions match TRBD1. CDR3 DNA sequence: TGTGCCATCAGTGACCAGACAGGGTGGGCCGAGCAGTACTTC. It translates to CAISDQTGWAEQYF.